The clone carrying this T cell receptor beta chain was detected a few times. Its matching antigen is unknown. With a J-beta primer mix and a sample-barcoded 5' primer, a second PCR ran about 7 to 12 cycles. TCRdb independently ran MiXCR on the 5' RACE reads; one entry per CDR3 protein. The table records around 280,000 distinct CDR3 sequences, about 25% of them present only once. This CDR3 comprises 13 residues. CDR1 is KGHDR and CDR2 is SFDVKD in the germline V gene. The study recruited healthy Caucasian donors from Russia who were aged about 6 to 90. This sample is drawn from a study of blood T cells in healthy people across ages. Study-level points and caveats: Donors of long life had a larger count of naive CD4+ cells and greater diversity than aged donors. Older age coincided with a roughly linear decline in TCR beta diversity per million T cells.

The chain recombines TRBV24-1 with TRBJ2-5, with a tentative D call TRBD1 (5 bases). Matching the DNA end better, TRBJ2-7 makes the J call doubtful. This receptor was identified in an older woman in good health. The specimen was blood. The CDR3 nucleotides read TGTGCCACCAGTGACAGGGCGGACTACGAGCAGTACTTC. Protein sequence: CATSDRADYEQYF.